These T cell receptor beta chains were read from a single sample in a study of T cells in localized non-small cell lung cancer. Using immunoSEQ multiplex PCR, the repertoire was profiled, and TCRdb retains in-frame clones only, with some absent. Of 45,000 to 60,000 clones in the sample, about 86% are singletons; the top ten hold 2.5%. Sequenced material: PBMCs, taken before any cancer treatment. These receptors were collected from a man aged 40-75 years with stage II lung adenocarcinoma. Each CDR3 is given with its conserved first and last residue. A D gene is named only where the DNA matches it firmly. Clone size appears in some rows only: once, few, many, or a class for an expanded clone.

v_gene,j_gene,abundance,d_gene,CDR3nt,CDR3aa
TRBV6-4,TRBJ1-1,NA,NA,TGTGCCAGCAGTGACTGCCGTTTGGGATCACTCGAAGCTTTCTTT,CASSDCRLGSLEAFF
TRBV28,TRBJ1-1,NA,TRBD1,TGTGCCAGCAATAATCACAGGGGCCTTTATGAAGCTTTCTTT,CASNNHRGLYEAFF
TRBV28,TRBJ1-1,once,NA,TGTGCCAGCAGAATATTAAACACTGAAGCTTTCTTT,CASRILNTEAFF
TRBV19,TRBJ1-4,NA,NA,TGTGCCAGTAGTCCGACGTTTGGGGGGACTAATGAAAAACTGTTTTTT,CASSPTFGGTNEKLFF
TRBV19,TRBJ1-6,NA,TRBD1,TGTGCCAGTAAGGACAGGGCTGATTCACCCCTCCACTTT,CASKDRADSPLHF
TRBV19,TRBJ1-1,NA,NA,TGTGCCAGTACCTTTGGGAGTATGAACACTGAAGCTTTCTTT,CASTFGSMNTEAFF
TRBV27,TRBJ2-5,NA,NA,TGTGCCAGCAGTTTGATTAACGCGGAGACCCAGTACTTC,CASSLINAETQYF
TRBV5-1,TRBJ1-5,NA,NA,TGCGCCAGCAGCTTGGGGCTGAATCAGCCCCAGCATTTT,CASSLGLNQPQHF
TRBV9,TRBJ2-2,NA,TRBD1,TGTGCCAGCAGCTCACGGACAGGGGAAACCGGGGAGCTGTTTTTT,CASSSRTGETGELFF
TRBV5-1,TRBJ2-1,once,NA,TGCGCCAGCAGCTTGGACAGGGAAAGGAATTACTACAATGAGCAGTTCTTC,CASSLDRERNYYNEQFF
TRBV6-5,TRBJ1-2,NA,NA,TGTGCCAGCAGTTACTCCTACGGGAGGACGGACTATGGCTACACCTTC,CASSYSYGRTDYGYTF
TRBV10-3,TRBJ1-5,NA,NA,TGTGCCATCATATCGACGAAGGGTGGATTGGGAAATCAGCCCCAGCATTTT,CAIISTKGGLGNQPQHF
TRBV10-2,TRBJ2-7,few,NA,TGCGCCAGCAGTGATAGGGGCGAGGCGTACTTC,CASSDRGEAYF
TRBV7-8,TRBJ1-4,NA,NA,TGTGCCAGCAGCTTAAATGGAATCGGTGAAAAACTGTTTTTT,CASSLNGIGEKLFF
TRBV18,TRBJ2-7,NA,NA,TGTGCCAGCTCACTCACAGATAACGAGCAGTACTTC,CASSLTDNEQYF
TRBV7-8,TRBJ2-4,NA,TRBD2,TGTGCCAGCAGCTTAAGCGGGGGAGATACGACCAAAAACATTCAGTACTTC,CASSLSGGDTTKNIQYF
TRBV4-1,TRBJ2-1,once,TRBD2,TGCGCCAGCAGCCAGGCGGGGGGGCCGGGTAATGAGCAGTTCTTC,CASSQAGGPGNEQFF
TRBV19,TRBJ2-3,NA,TRBD2,TGTGCCAGTAGTCGAACTAGCGGGGGGGGTACAGATACGCAGTATTTT,CASSRTSGGGTDTQYF
TRBV5-6,TRBJ1-6,few,NA,TGTGCCAGCAGGCTGTCTAGATTCATTCGTTCACCCCTCCACTTT,CASRLSRFIRSPLHF
TRBV7-9,TRBJ1-2,NA,NA,TGTGCCAGCAGCTTAGGCGGGGGCCCCTATGGCTACACCTTC,CASSLGGGPYGYTF
TRBV19,TRBJ2-1,once,NA,TGTGCCAGTAGTATGGGTATGGATGAGCAGTTCTTC,CASSMGMDEQFF
TRBV9,TRBJ2-3,NA,NA,TGTGCCAGCAGCGTAAAAGGACAGAGCACAGATACGCAGTATTTT,CASSVKGQSTDTQYF
TRBV2,TRBJ1-5,NA,NA,TGTGCCAGCAGTGAAAGCCCCGGGACGGTGCAGCCCCAGCATTTT,CASSESPGTVQPQHF
TRBV27,TRBJ2-6,NA,NA,TGTGCCAGCAGTTTGTTCCTCTCTGGGGCCAACGTCCTGACTTTC,CASSLFLSGANVLTF
TRBV7-7,TRBJ2-3,once,TRBD1,TGTGCCAGCAGCCGGACAGGGGGTCTGACAGATACGCAGTATTTT,CASSRTGGLTDTQYF
TRBV27,TRBJ2-6,NA,NA,TGTGCCAGCAGTTTCTCGAGAGGTGGGGCCAACGTCCTGACTTTC,CASSFSRGGANVLTF
TRBV21-1,TRBJ1-2,NA,NA,TGTGCCAGCAGCAAAGATTGGTGTGAACGAGACTATGGCTACACCTTC,CASSKDWCERDYGYTF
TRBV18,TRBJ1-2,NA,NA,TGTGCCAGCTCGACACGCGGGGGGGGCGGCTATGGCTACACCTTC,CASSTRGGGGYGYTF
TRBV27,TRBJ1-3,NA,NA,TGTGCCAGCAAAGGTGGTGGAAACACCATATATTTT,CASKGGGNTIYF
TRBV28,TRBJ2-5,once,NA,TGTGCCAGCAGTTCCCAGAGGGGGCAAGAGACCCAGTACTTC,CASSSQRGQETQYF
TRBV13,TRBJ2-2,NA,NA,TGTGCCAGCAGCTTAGAGGGGGTCACCGGGGAGCTGTTTTTT,CASSLEGVTGELFF
TRBV6-5,TRBJ1-2,NA,NA,TGTGCCAGCAGTTACTCGCAGGGGAACTATGGCTACACCTTC,CASSYSQGNYGYTF
TRBV7-8,TRBJ2-1,once,NA,TGTGCCAGCAGCTTAGCGAGAGATAATGAGCAGTTCTTC,CASSLARDNEQFF
TRBV5-5,TRBJ2-7,NA,NA,TGTGCCAGCAGCCAGTCCAGAGGCTACGAGCAGTACTTC,CASSQSRGYEQYF
TRBV11-2,TRBJ2-3,NA,NA,TGTGCCAGCAGCTTTGGGGGGACATCAGATACGCAGTATTTT,CASSFGGTSDTQYF
TRBV7-7,TRBJ2-5,NA,NA,TGTGCCAGCAGCTTACGTCACGGAACAGGGTTTGAAGAGACCCAGTACTTC,CASSLRHGTGFEETQYF
TRBV7-9,TRBJ2-7,NA,NA,TGTGCCAGCAGCCCCAGCCAGGACAGTGGGGATAACGAGCAGTACTTC,CASSPSQDSGDNEQYF
TRBV13,TRBJ2-2,NA,NA,TGTGCCAGCAGCTTAGTTCCCACCGTCAGAGGGGGGATGAACACCGGGGAGCTGTTTTTT,CASSLVPTVRGGMNTGELFF
TRBV6-5,TRBJ1-6,NA,TRBD1,TGTGCCAGCAGCGCGGACAGGTGGAATTCACCCCTCCACTTT,CASSADRWNSPLHF
TRBV29-1,TRBJ1-1,NA,NA,TGCAGCGTCGGACGGGGGAGGAACACTGAAGCTTTCTTT,CSVGRGRNTEAFF
TRBV6-1,TRBJ1-4,NA,TRBD1,TGTGCCAGCAGCCGACAGGGAAGTAATGAAAAACTGTTTTTT,CASSRQGSNEKLFF
TRBV5-1,TRBJ2-3,NA,NA,TGCGCCAGCAGCTTGTCGGCCACAGATACGCAGTATTTT,CASSLSATDTQYF
TRBV6-9,TRBJ1-1,NA,NA,TGTGCCAGCAACGAGCCTTGGGCAGGGTGTGAAGCTTTCTTT,CASNEPWAGCEAFF